Listed below are T cell receptor beta chains from one sample, sequenced in a study of T cell responses to AZD1222 COVID-19 vaccine. Method: immunoSEQ multiplex PCR; TCRdb's copy keeps in-frame clones and lacks some. The sample consists of under 150,000 clones, approximately 78% of them appearing once. The sample in question was peripheral blood, obtained on day 0 of MenACWY control vaccination. The receptors were gathered from an adult in good health. CDR3s include the opening cysteine and the closing phenylalanine or tryptophan. Each record gives: CDR3 DNA, CDR3 protein, clone size, V gene, D gene, J gene. The D gene is left open where the match is weak. A clone size is listed for some rows: how often the clone was seen (once, few, many), or a class if it is expanded.

DNA: TGCGCCAGCAGCCCGGGCTTGAGCGAGCAGTTCTTC
CDR3: CASSPGLSEQFF
size: once
V: TRBV5-1
D: .
J: TRBJ2-1

DNA: TGCGCCAGCAGCTTTCGAATAGCGGGGGGGCCCCCCAATGAGCAGTTCTTC
CDR3: CASSFRIAGGPPNEQFF
size: once
V: TRBV5-1
D: TRBD2
J: TRBJ2-1

DNA: TGTGCCAGCAGCTTAGGTCTCAGGCGGGGGGGCGACCCAGATACGCAGTATTTT
CDR3: CASSLGLRRGGDPDTQYF
size: .
V: TRBV13
D: TRBD2
J: TRBJ2-3

DNA: TGCGCCAGCAGCTCAATTAACACAGATACGCAGTATTTT
CDR3: CASSSINTDTQYF
size: .
V: TRBV5-1
D: .
J: TRBJ2-3

DNA: TGTGCCAGCAGCGTACCGGGCCTTGGGGCCAACGTCCTGACTTTC
CDR3: CASSVPGLGANVLTF
size: .
V: TRBV9
D: .
J: TRBJ2-6

DNA: TGTGCCAGCAGCTTAGTGGGAGGGTTAACCGGGGAGCTGTTTTTT
CDR3: CASSLVGGLTGELFF
size: .
V: TRBV11-2
D: TRBD2
J: TRBJ2-2

DNA: TGTGCCAGCAGTTTAGCCGCCGGGACAGGCGGACCAGGCTACACCTTC
CDR3: CASSLAAGTGGPGYTF
size: .
V: TRBV27
D: TRBD1
J: TRBJ1-2

DNA: TGTGCCAGCAGCTTAACTAGCACTGGGGAGCTGTTTTTT
CDR3: CASSLTSTGELFF
size: .
V: TRBV7-9
D: .
J: TRBJ2-2

DNA: TGTGCCAGCAGCTTGGAGGATATCACTGAAGCTTTCTTT
CDR3: CASSLEDITEAFF
size: .
V: TRBV5-4
D: .
J: TRBJ1-1

DNA: TGTGCCAGCAGCCAAAGCCGGGACGGGTATGGCTACACCTTC
CDR3: CASSQSRDGYGYTF
size: .
V: TRBV3-1/TRBV3-2
D: .
J: TRBJ1-2

DNA: TGTGCCAGCAGCTTAGCCCGGACAGGGAACACTGAAGCTTTCTTT
CDR3: CASSLARTGNTEAFF
size: few
V: TRBV11-2
D: TRBD1
J: TRBJ1-1

DNA: TGTGCCACCAGCAAGGGGATTCATAATTCACCCCTCCACTTT
CDR3: CATSKGIHNSPLHF
size: many
V: TRBV15
D: .
J: TRBJ1-6

DNA: TGTGCCAGCAGCTACGACAGGGGTTATTCACCCCTCCACTTT
CDR3: CASSYDRGYSPLHF
size: .
V: TRBV11-2
D: TRBD1
J: TRBJ1-6

DNA: TGCGCCAGCAGCTGGGACACGACCTACGAGCAGTACTTC
CDR3: CASSWDTTYEQYF
size: .
V: TRBV5-1
D: .
J: TRBJ2-7

DNA: TGCGCCAGCAGGGACTTAACTAGCGGGGGTTACGAGCAGTACTTC
CDR3: CASRDLTSGGYEQYF
size: .
V: TRBV4-1
D: TRBD2
J: TRBJ2-7

DNA: TGCAGTGCTAGTGACAGGCGACGCAATCAGCCCCAGCATTTT
CDR3: CSASDRRRNQPQHF
size: .
V: TRBV20-1
D: .
J: TRBJ1-5

DNA: TGTGCCAGCTCACCACCCTCAGGACAGGGTCAAGAGACCCAGTACTTC
CDR3: CASSPPSGQGQETQYF
size: .
V: TRBV18
D: TRBD1
J: TRBJ2-5

DNA: TGTGCCAGCCTTAGCGGGGGAAGCACAGATACGCAGTATTTT
CDR3: CASLSGGSTDTQYF
size: .
V: TRBV6-5
D: TRBD2
J: TRBJ2-3

DNA: TGTGCCAGCTCACCACGGGACAGGGGGAACACTGAAGCTTTCTTT
CDR3: CASSPRDRGNTEAFF
size: .
V: TRBV18
D: TRBD1
J: TRBJ1-1

DNA: TGTGCCAGCAGCCCGACAGGGGGCAAAGAGACCCAGTACTTC
CDR3: CASSPTGGKETQYF
size: .
V: TRBV11-2
D: TRBD1
J: TRBJ2-5

DNA: TGTGCCAGCAGCCGACTAGCGGGGGGGTACAATGAGCAGTTCTTC
CDR3: CASSRLAGGYNEQFF
size: .
V: TRBV5-8
D: TRBD2
J: TRBJ2-1

DNA: TGCGCCAGCAGTTGGATGGGACAGGGCACCGGGGAGCTGTTTTTT
CDR3: CASSWMGQGTGELFF
size: .
V: TRBV10-2
D: TRBD1
J: TRBJ2-2

DNA: TGCAGTGCTAGTAAAGGGAATTCACCCCTCCACTTT
CDR3: CSASKGNSPLHF
size: .
V: TRBV20-1
D: .
J: TRBJ1-6

DNA: TGTGCCATCAGTGCGGGACAGGGAAGAAATGGCTACACCTTC
CDR3: CAISAGQGRNGYTF
size: few
V: TRBV10-3
D: TRBD1
J: TRBJ1-2

DNA: TGTGCCAGCAGGACAGGGCTCCAAGAGACCCAGTACTTC
CDR3: CASRTGLQETQYF
size: .
V: TRBV28
D: TRBD1
J: TRBJ2-5

DNA: TGTGCCAGCAGTCCGGGGGGAGCTTTGGAGACCCAGTACTTC
CDR3: CASSPGGALETQYF
size: once
V: TRBV6-5
D: TRBD2
J: TRBJ2-5

DNA: TGCAGTGCTAGTCGTACAGGGGCAACTAATGAAAAACTGTTTTTT
CDR3: CSASRTGATNEKLFF
size: .
V: TRBV20-1
D: TRBD1
J: TRBJ1-4

DNA: TGTGCCAGCAGTTACCGGGTCGGGAACACTGAAGCTTTCTTT
CDR3: CASSYRVGNTEAFF
size: .
V: TRBV6-5
D: .
J: TRBJ1-1

DNA: TGCAGCGTTGCGAACACTGAAGCTTTCTTT
CDR3: CSVANTEAFF
size: few
V: TRBV29-1
D: .
J: TRBJ1-1

DNA: TGTGCCAGCAGTCATACGGGGGATAATTCACCCCTCCACTTT
CDR3: CASSHTGDNSPLHF
size: .
V: TRBV6-5
D: .
J: TRBJ1-6

DNA: TGTGCCTGGAATCCCCAACTCCAGGAGGGCTACACCTTC
CDR3: CAWNPQLQEGYTF
size: once
V: TRBV30
D: .
J: TRBJ1-2

DNA: TGCGCCAGCAGCTTGGTGGAGGCAAAGGGCTCAGATACGCAGTATTTT
CDR3: CASSLVEAKGSDTQYF
size: .
V: TRBV5-1
D: .
J: TRBJ2-3

DNA: TGTGCCAGCAGCCAAGAGGTGAGCGGAGGAGAGACCCAGTACTTC
CDR3: CASSQEVSGGETQYF
size: .
V: TRBV3-1/TRBV3-2
D: .
J: TRBJ2-5

DNA: TGTGCCAGCAGTGAAGGCTACGAGCAGTACTTC
CDR3: CASSEGYEQYF
size: few
V: TRBV25-1
D: .
J: TRBJ2-7

DNA: TGTGCCAGCAGTTACAAGGGGTATCGCGGGGGCCGCACAGATACGCAGTATTTT
CDR3: CASSYKGYRGGRTDTQYF
size: .
V: TRBV6-2/TRBV6-3
D: .
J: TRBJ2-3

DNA: TGTGCCAGCAGCCTTGGACGGCGGGGGACTGAAGCTTTCTTT
CDR3: CASSLGRRGTEAFF
size: .
V: TRBV3-1/TRBV3-2
D: .
J: TRBJ1-1

DNA: TGTGCCAGCAGGAGGGGACAGGGACGGAAAACTAATGAAAAACTGTTTTTT
CDR3: CASRRGQGRKTNEKLFF
size: .
V: TRBV2
D: TRBD1
J: TRBJ1-4

DNA: TGTGCCACCAGTGCCGGACCCACCAACACTGAAGCTTTCTTT
CDR3: CATSAGPTNTEAFF
size: .
V: TRBV24-1
D: .
J: TRBJ1-1

DNA: TGTGCCAGCTCCCCCAAACCCCCGGGACTTACAAACTACGAGCAGTACTTC
CDR3: CASSPKPPGLTNYEQYF
size: .
V: TRBV18
D: .
J: TRBJ2-7

DNA: TGTGCCAGCAGTTTTGGGGTCCCTTGGGGCTACACCTTC
CDR3: CASSFGVPWGYTF
size: .
V: TRBV28
D: .
J: TRBJ1-2

DNA: TGCAGCGCGGGCAACAATGAGCAGTTCTTC
CDR3: CSAGNNEQFF
size: .
V: TRBV29-1
D: .
J: TRBJ2-1

DNA: TGCAGTGCTAGTCAGCGGGGGAGCTCTAACGGGCAGTACTTC
CDR3: CSASQRGSSNGQYF
size: .
V: TRBV20-1
D: TRBD2
J: TRBJ2-7

DNA: TGCGCCAGCAGCTCATCAGGGGCCGGGGAGCTGTTTTTT
CDR3: CASSSSGAGELFF
size: .
V: TRBV5-1
D: .
J: TRBJ2-2

DNA: TGTGCCAGCAGCCAAGATAGAGGCGGGGGCCCCACAGATACGCAGTATTTT
CDR3: CASSQDRGGGPTDTQYF
size: .
V: TRBV3-1/TRBV3-2
D: .
J: TRBJ2-3

DNA: TGTGCCAGCAGCTCCCCAGGACAGGCCGAAGCTTTCTTT
CDR3: CASSSPGQAEAFF
size: .
V: TRBV7-9
D: TRBD1
J: TRBJ1-1

DNA: TGTGCCAGCAGTTACGAGAGGGGCCGGACAGATACGCAGTATTTT
CDR3: CASSYERGRTDTQYF
size: .
V: TRBV6-5
D: .
J: TRBJ2-3

DNA: TGTGCCAGCTCACTCACAGATACGCAGTATTTT
CDR3: CASSLTDTQYF
size: .
V: TRBV18
D: .
J: TRBJ2-3

DNA: TGTGCCAGTAGTATAGTTTGGGACAGGGGGCTCAATGAGCAGTTCTTC
CDR3: CASSIVWDRGLNEQFF
size: .
V: TRBV19
D: TRBD1
J: TRBJ2-1

DNA: TGTGCCAGCAGCCAAGATCTGACAGGAGGGCGTCAGCCCCAGCATTTT
CDR3: CASSQDLTGGRQPQHF
size: .
V: TRBV3-1/TRBV3-2
D: .
J: TRBJ1-5

DNA: TGTGCCGCGGGGCGCGGGGGAATGGGTAATGAGCAGTTCTTC
CDR3: CAAGRGGMGNEQFF
size: once
V: TRBV7-2
D: TRBD2
J: TRBJ2-1

DNA: TGTGCCAGCAAGACAGGGGGGGAAGATACGCAGTATTTT
CDR3: CASKTGGEDTQYF
size: .
V: TRBV9
D: TRBD1
J: TRBJ2-3

DNA: TGCGCCAGCAGCCAACGACAGGGGAAGGAAGCTTTCTTT
CDR3: CASSQRQGKEAFF
size: .
V: TRBV4-1
D: TRBD1
J: TRBJ1-1

DNA: TGTGCCAGCAGCCCACCTTTTAGGGCACTAGGAAACACCATATATTTT
CDR3: CASSPPFRALGNTIYF
size: .
V: TRBV28
D: .
J: TRBJ1-3